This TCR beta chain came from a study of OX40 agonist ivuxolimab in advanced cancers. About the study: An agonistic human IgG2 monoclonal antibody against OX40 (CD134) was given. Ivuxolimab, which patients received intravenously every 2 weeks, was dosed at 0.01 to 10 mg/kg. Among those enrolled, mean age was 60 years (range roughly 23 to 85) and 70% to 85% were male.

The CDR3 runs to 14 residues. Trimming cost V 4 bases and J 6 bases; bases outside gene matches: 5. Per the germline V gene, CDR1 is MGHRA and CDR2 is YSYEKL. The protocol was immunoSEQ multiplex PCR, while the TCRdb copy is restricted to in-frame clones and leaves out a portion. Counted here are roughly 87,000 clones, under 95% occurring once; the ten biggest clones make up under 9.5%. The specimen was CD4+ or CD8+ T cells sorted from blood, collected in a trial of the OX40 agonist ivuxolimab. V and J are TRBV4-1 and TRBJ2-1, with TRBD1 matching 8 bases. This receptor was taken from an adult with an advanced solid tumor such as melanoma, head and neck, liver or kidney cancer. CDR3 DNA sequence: TGCGCCAGCAGCCGAATGACAGGGGTCAATGAGCAGTTCTTC. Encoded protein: CASSRMTGVNEQFF.